The next 2 T cell receptor beta chains were all read from a single sample in a study of cytomegalovirus exposure and HLA in healthy donors. The PCR contained 60 Vbeta and 13 Jbeta primers. TCRdb's copy holds only in-frame clones and misses some; the assay was immunoSEQ multiplex PCR. The sample lists 150,000 or so clones; roughly 79% were seen once. The sample comprised PBMCs. These receptors originate from a man younger than 45 in good health and CMV-seropositive.

J is TRBJ2-2 and V is TRBV5-1, with 8 bases aligning to TRBD2. In germline, CDR1 is SGHRS, CDR2 YFSETQ. The V segment lost 0 bases and the J segment 2 bases; nucleotides outside the gene matches: 6. CDR3 length: 17 amino acids. CDR3 sequence reads: CASSLASGGPNTGELFF. For the CDR3, the DNA is TGCGCCAGCAGCTTGGCCAGCGGGGGCCCTAACACCGGGGAGCTGTTTTTT.

The chain has TRBV6-5 and TRBJ2-1; 10 nucleotides align to TRBD2. V gave up 5 bases and J gave up 8 bases; unmatched junction bases: 9. Germline values: CDR1 MNHEY, CDR2 SVGAGI. The CDR3 has 15 residues. CDR3 DNA sequence: TGTGCCAGCAGTACCCTGACTAGCGGGCCAGATGAGCAGTTCTTC. Protein: CASSTLTSGPDEQFF.